In its sample, the clone carrying this T cell receptor beta chain was seen a few times. Its target is not known. Deletions cut 1 base from V and 2 bases from J, with 9 bases between. CDR1 and CDR2 from the germline V gene are SEHNR and FQNEAQ (reference sequence). The CDR3 spans 14 residues. Reverse transcribing all isolated RNA meant expressed TCRB transcripts were sequenced. The method was immunoSEQ multiplex PCR; TCRdb's version includes in-frame clones alone and lacks a portion of them. The data hold under 800,000 clones, with around 15% observed a single time. These data originate in a study of beta chain features in type 1 diabetes. Study-level points and caveats: The naive, central memory and Treg TCRB repertoires looked more alike in patients than they did in healthy donors. A possible short-template PCR bias applies equally to patients and controls.

Sorting that relied on CD45RO/CCR7/CD25/CD127/CD95/CD27 yielded CD4+ naive, central memory, regulatory and stem cell-like memory cells. The source is a man between 18 and 29 years old in good health. Sequenced material: naive CD4+ T cells from blood. The chain employs TRBV7-9 and TRBJ2-7; D is unresolved. CDR3 loop: CASSLELPTYEQYF. The CDR3 DNA reads as TGTGCCAGCAGCTTAGAACTGCCGACCTACGAGCAGTACTTC.